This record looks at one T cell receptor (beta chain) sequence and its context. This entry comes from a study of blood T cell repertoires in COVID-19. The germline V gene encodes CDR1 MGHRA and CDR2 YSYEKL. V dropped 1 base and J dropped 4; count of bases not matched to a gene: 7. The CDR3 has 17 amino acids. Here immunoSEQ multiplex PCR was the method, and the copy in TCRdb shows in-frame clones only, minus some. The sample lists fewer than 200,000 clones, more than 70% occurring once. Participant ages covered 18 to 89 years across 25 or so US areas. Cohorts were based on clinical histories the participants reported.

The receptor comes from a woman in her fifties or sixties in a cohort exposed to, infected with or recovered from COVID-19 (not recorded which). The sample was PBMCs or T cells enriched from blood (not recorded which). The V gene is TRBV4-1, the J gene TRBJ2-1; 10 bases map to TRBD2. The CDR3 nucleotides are TGCGCCAGCAGCCAAGCCGGACTAGCGGTAGTTTACAATGAGCAGTTCTTC. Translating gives CASSQAGLAVVYNEQFF.